The source of this T cell receptor beta chain is a study of T-cell reconstitution after alpha-beta-depleted transplantation in children. TCRbeta library construction was performed incorporating unique molecular identifiers. MiXCR, applied by TCRdb to the PCR reads, yields one record per CDR3 protein. Counted here are a few hundred thousand distinct CDR3 sequences, roughly a tenth occurring once; the ten biggest clones make up 4.5% to 6%. CDR1 is DFQATT, CDR2 SNEGSKA, per germline (reference sequence). V shed 0 bases and J 8 bases; nucleotides not matched to a gene: 6. The CDR3 has 15 amino acids. This clonotype was seen more than once but under ten times.

Source: PBMCs from the stem cell graft donor, taken from the stem cell graft. The sequence was obtained from a human donor who donated a stem cell graft to a child with acute myeloid leukemia. This chain joins TRBV20-1 and TRBJ1-4; 10 bases are a match to TRBD1. The CDR3 nucleotides read TGCAGTGCTAGAGATCAGGGACAGGGGAACGAAAAACTGTTTTTT. Translating it yields CSARDQGQGNEKLFF.